This TCR beta chain was identified during a study of control samples from healthy donors and cancer patients (TCRdb year 2020). As to this clone: Its specific antigen is unknown. No qualities accompany the bases; no much larger clone lies one base away.

The library was made by the immunoSEQ multiplex PCR assay. TCRdb re-hosts the immuneACCESS table, in-frame sequences only. Its copies lack some clones; in the studies checked, an unresolved V gene accounts for under half of them, and the cause for the rest is not known. The sample table lists 98,000 or so clones, roughly 86% of them with a count of one. The ten largest clonotypes hold about 2% of the sample. This TCR derives from a man between 60 and 75 years old in good health. Sequenced input: blood.

The sequenced DNA is TGTGCCAGCAGCTTGGACAGTAACCTTAATGAAAAACTGTTTTTT. Its amino acids are CASSLDSNLNEKLFF. The chain was built from TRBV9 and TRBJ1-4; tentative D gene TRBD1, with 6 bases matching. Reading the germline V gene gives CDR1 SGDLS and CDR2 YYNGEE. The CDR3 measures 15 amino acids from cysteine to phenylalanine. The only DNA kept is the CDR3, 45 bases in frame from the first base. V is shortened by 4 bases, J by 4 bases, and the region joining them spans 14 bases.